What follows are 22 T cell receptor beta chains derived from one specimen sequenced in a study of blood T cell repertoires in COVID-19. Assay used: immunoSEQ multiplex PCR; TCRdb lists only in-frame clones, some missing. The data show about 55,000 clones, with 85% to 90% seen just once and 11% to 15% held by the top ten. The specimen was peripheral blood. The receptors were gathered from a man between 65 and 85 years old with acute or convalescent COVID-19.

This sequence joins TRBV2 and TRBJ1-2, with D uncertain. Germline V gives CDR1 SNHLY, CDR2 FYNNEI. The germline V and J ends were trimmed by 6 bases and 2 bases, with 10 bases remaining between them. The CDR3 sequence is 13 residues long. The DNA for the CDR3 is TGTGCCAGCAGGCTGGCCCCGAACTATGGCTACACCTTC. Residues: CASRLAPNYGYTF.

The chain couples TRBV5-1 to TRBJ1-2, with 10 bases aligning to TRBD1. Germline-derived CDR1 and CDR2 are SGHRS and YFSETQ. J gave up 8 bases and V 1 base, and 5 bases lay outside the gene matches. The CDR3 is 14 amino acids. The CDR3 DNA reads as TGCGCCAGCAGCTTGCTAGGACAGGGGGAAGGCTACACCTTC. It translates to CASSLLGQGEGYTF.

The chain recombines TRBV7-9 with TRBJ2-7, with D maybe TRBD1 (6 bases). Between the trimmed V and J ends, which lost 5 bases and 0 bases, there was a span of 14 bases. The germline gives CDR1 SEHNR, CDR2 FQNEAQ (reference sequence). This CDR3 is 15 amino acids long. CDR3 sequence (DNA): TGTGCCAGCAGCCGACGGGGACAAAGCTCCTACGAGCAGTACTTC. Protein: CASSRRGQSSYEQYF.

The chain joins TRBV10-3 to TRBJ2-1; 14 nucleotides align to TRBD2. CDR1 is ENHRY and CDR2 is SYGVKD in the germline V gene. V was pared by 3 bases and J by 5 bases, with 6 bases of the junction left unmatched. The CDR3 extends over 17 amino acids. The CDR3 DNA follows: TGTGCCATCAGTGACCCACAGGGACTAGCGGGGGACAATGAGCAGTTCTTC. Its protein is CAISDPQGLAGDNEQFF.

CDR3 DNA sequence: TGCAGCGTTGAACAGTTTATGAACACTGAAGCTTTCTTT. Its translation: CSVEQFMNTEAFF. This sequence joins TRBV29-1 and TRBJ1-1; D unresolved. V gave up 2 bases and J gave up 0 bases, with 7 bases separating them. This CDR3 has 13 residues. From germline, CDR1 is SQVTM and CDR2 ANQGSEA.

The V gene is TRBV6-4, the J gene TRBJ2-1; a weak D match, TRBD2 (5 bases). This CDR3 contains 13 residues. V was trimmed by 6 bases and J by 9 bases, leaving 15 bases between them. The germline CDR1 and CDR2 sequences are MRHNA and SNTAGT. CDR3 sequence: CASSNGEISEQFF. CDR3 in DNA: TGTGCCAGCAGCAATGGGGAGATAAGTGAGCAGTTCTTC.

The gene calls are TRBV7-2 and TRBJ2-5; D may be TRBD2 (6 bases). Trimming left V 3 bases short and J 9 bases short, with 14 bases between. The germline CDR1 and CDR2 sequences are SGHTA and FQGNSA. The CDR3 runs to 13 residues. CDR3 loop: CASSLRSRESQYF. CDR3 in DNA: TGTGCCAGCAGCTTGAGGAGCCGGGAGTCCCAGTACTTC.

In nucleotides, the CDR3 is TGTGCCAGCAGCCCCCAAGGACAGGGGGCGCGAGGAAACACCATATATTTT. It codes for CASSPQGQGARGNTIYF. This chain links TRBV3-1 (or the pseudogene TRBV3-2) with TRBJ1-3, with TRBD1 matching 11 bases. CDR1 and CDR2 from the germline V gene are LGHDT and YNNKEL (reference sequence). The CDR3 sequence is 17 residues long. Trimming at V came to 4 bases and at J to 4 bases, leaving 9 bases not matched to a gene.

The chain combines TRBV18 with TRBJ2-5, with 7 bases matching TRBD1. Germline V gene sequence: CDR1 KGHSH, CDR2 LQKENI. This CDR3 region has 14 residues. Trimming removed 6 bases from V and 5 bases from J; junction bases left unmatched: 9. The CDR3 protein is CASSLIDRAETQYF. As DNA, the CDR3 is TGTGCCAGCTCCCTTATTGACAGGGCGGAGACCCAGTACTTC.

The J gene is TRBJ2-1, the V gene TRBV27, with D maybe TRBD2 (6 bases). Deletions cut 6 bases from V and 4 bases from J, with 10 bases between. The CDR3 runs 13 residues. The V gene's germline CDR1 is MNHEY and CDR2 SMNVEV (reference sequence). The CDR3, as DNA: TGTGCCAGCAGATCCGGGACTTACAATGAGCAGTTCTTC. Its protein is CASRSGTYNEQFF.

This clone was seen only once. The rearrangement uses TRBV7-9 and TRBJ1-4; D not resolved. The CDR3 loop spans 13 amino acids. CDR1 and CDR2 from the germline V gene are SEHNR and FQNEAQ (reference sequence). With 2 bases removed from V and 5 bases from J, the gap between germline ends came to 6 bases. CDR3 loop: CASSLRENEKLFF. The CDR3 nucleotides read TGTGCCAGCAGCTTAAGAGAAAATGAAAAACTGTTTTTT.

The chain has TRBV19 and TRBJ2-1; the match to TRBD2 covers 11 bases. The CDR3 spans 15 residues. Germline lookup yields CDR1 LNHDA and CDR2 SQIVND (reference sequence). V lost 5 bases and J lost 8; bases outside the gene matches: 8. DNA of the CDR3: TGTGCCAGTAGTTTGCTAGCGGGGGGAAGGCATGAGCAGTTCTTC. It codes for CASSLLAGGRHEQFF. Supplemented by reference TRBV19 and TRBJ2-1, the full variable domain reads DGGITQSPKYLFRKEGQNVTLSCEQNLNHDAMYWYRQDPGQGLRLIYYSQIVNDFQKGDIAEGYSVSREKKESFPLTVTSAQKNPTAFYLCASSLLAGGRHEQFFGPGTRLTVL.

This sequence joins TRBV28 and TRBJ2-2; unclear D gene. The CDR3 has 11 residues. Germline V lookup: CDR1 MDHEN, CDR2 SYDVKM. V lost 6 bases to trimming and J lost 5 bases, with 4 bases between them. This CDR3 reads CASSSTGELFF. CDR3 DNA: TGTGCCAGCAGCAGTACCGGGGAGCTGTTTTTT. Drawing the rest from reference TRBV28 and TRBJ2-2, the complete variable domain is DVKVTQSSRYLVKRTGEKVFLECVQDMDHENMFWYRQDPGLGLRLIYFSYDVKMKEKGDIPEGYSVSREKKERFSLILESASTNQTSMYLCASSSTGELFFGEGSRLTVL.

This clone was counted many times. The CDR3 spells CASRPRQGDNQPQHF. CDR3 DNA sequence: TGTGCCAGCAGGCCGAGACAGGGAGACAATCAGCCCCAGCATTTT. This chain joins TRBV2 and TRBJ1-5, with 7 nucleotides matching TRBD1. The CDR3 is made up of 15 amino acids. Germline CDR1 is SNHLY and CDR2 is FYNNEI. V was clipped by 6 bases and J by 3 bases; unmatched bases: 8.

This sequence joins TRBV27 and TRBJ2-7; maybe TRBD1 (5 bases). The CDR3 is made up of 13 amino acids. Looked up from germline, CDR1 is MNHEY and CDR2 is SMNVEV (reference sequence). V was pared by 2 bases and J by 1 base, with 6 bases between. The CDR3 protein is CASSLGQSYEQYV. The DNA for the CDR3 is TGTGCCAGCAGTTTAGGACAATCCTACGAGCAGTACGTC.

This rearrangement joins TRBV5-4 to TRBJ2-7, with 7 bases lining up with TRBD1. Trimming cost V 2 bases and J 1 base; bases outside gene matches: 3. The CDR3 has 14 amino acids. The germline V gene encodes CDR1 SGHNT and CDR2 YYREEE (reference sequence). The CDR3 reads CASSFAGGSYEQYF. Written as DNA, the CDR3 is TGTGCCAGCAGCTTTGCAGGGGGTTCCTACGAGCAGTACTTC.

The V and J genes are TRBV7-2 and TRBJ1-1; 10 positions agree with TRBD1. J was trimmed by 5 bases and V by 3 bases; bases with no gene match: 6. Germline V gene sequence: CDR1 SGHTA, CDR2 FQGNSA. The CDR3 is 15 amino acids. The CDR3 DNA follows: TGTGCCAGCAGCTTCACCGGGACAGGGGCGACTGAAGCTTTCTTT. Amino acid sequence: CASSFTGTGATEAFF.

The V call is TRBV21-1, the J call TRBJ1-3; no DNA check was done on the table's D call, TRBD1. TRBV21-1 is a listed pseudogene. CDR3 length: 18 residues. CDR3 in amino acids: CASSIDSNEQGSGNTIYF. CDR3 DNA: TGTGCCAGCAGCATAGATTCAAACGAACAGGGTTCTGGAAACACCATATATTTT.

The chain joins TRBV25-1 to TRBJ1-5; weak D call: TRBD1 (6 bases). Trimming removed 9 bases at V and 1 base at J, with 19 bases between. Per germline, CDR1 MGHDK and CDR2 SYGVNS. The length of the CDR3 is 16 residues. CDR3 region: CASGEGGWRSNQPQHF. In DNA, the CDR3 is TGTGCCAGTGGGGAGGGGGGCTGGAGGAGCAATCAGCCCCAGCATTTT.

CDR3 region: CASSSQGNTEAFF. The DNA of the CDR3 is TGTGCCAGCAGTTCACAGGGTAACACTGAAGCTTTCTTT. The chain combines TRBV11-3 with TRBJ1-1; D might be TRBD1 (6 bases). The length of the CDR3 is 13 residues. Deletions cut 6 bases from V and 2 bases from J, with 10 bases between. Germline CDR1 reads SGHNT; CDR2 reads YENEEA. Variable domain in full (rest from reference TRBV11-3 and TRBJ1-1): EAGVVQSPRYKIIEKKQPVAFWCNPISGHNTLYWYLQNLGQGPELLIRYENEEAVDDSQLPKDRFSAERLKGVDSTLKIQPAELGDSAVYLCASSSQGNTEAFFGQGTRLTVV.

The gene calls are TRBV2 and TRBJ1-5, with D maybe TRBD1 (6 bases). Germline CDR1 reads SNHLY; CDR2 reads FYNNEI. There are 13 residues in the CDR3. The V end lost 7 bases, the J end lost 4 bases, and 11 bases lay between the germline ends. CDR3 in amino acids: CASNNRANQPQHF. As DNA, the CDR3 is TGTGCCAGCAATAACAGGGCAAATCAGCCCCAGCATTTT.

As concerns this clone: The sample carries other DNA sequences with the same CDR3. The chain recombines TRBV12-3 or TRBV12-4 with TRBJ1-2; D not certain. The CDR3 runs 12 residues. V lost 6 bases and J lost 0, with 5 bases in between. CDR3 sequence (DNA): TGTGCCAGCAGCCTTTCTAACTATGGCTACACCTTC. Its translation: CASSLSNYGYTF.